This TCR beta chain was observed in a study of regulatory T cells in long-lasting Graves disease (dated by TCRdb to the early 2020s). Concerning the study at large: Persistent Graves' disease meant more than 5 years of antithyroid drug treatment with TSH receptor autoantibodies that stayed positive. Peripheral blood TCR sequencing and RNA sequencing compared persistent Graves' disease patients with newly diagnosed Graves' disease patients. The study took place in China and was registered as a clinical trial. TCR sequencing covered roughly 13 persistent and 20 or so newly diagnosed Graves' disease patients, some 33 samples in total. Antithyroid drugs had been taken for approximately 10 years on average by persistent Graves' disease patients in the clinical cohort. Beyond this particular receptor, the publication reports: Sequencing and analysis were limited to the TCR beta chain. Preferential use of TRBV28, TRBJ1-2 and TRBJ2-5 was observed in persistent disease, whereas TRBV20-1 and TRBJ2-1 were favored in newly diagnosed disease. Patients with persistent disease shared more public clonotypes (over 2,500) than newly diagnosed patients did (around 980). The authors acknowledged the small sample size as a limitation that may reduce accuracy. The study examined only peripheral blood because the primary lesion, thyroid tissue, could not be accessed. Persistent Graves' disease patients showed lower TCR Shannon entropy and fewer highly expanded clones than newly diagnosed patients, suggesting clonal expansion.

The protocol used for the library was multiplex PCR. Reads for this sample came from an Illumina HiSeq 4000. TCR beta libraries were built with iRepertoire HTBI primers and Arm-PCR amplification of CDR3 regions. PCR products were gel purified before sequencing. From the authors' description of their analysis: Gene usage analysis of CDR3 amino acid clonotypes used the roughly 60 TRBV and more than 13 TRBJ segments found across samples. Filtered high-quality paired reads were merged into contigs using COPE and FqMerger. BLAST was used to align contigs to IMGT TRBV, TRBD and TRBJ reference genes, with CDR3 defined following IMGT. Clonotypes above 0.1% frequency were classified as highly expanded clones. Shannon entropy served as the measure of repertoire diversity, while the Gini coefficient captured V-J evenness. A clonotype found in more than one individual was treated as public. TCRdb cleaned the public reads at Q25 with fastp, built clones with MiXCR and kept in-frame beta chains. Every entry covers one CDR3 protein and lists the most common genes and DNA from its rows. For this entry, the V and J calls and clone size follow TCRdb and not the study's own pipeline. This sample lists approximately 400,000 distinct CDR3 sequences; about 25% were detected once. Approximately 28% of the sample comes from the top ten.

Comment on this clonotype: No antigen is known for it. Base qualities are not at hand, and no much larger clone is one base apart.

Germline trimming: 0 bases from V, 5 bases from J; junction bases outside gene matches: 5. The CDR1 and CDR2 encoded by the germline V gene (reference sequence) are GTSNPN and SVGIG. The CDR3 measures 14 amino acids from cysteine to phenylalanine. The entry retains the CDR3 DNA only, 42 bases that are in frame from base 1. Taken with the paper, the label for time point translates to: persistent/refractory GD, antithyroid drugs over 5 years with positive TRAb. RNA was extracted from PBMCs in TRIzol for both TCR sequencing and RNA sequencing. The diagnosis of Graves' disease was made according to American Thyroid Association guidelines. Patients were recruited from an endocrinology department in Xi'an, China. Each patient gave about 8.1 milliliters of peripheral blood, collected in an EDTA anticoagulant tube. Ficoll Paque Plus density gradient separation was used to isolate PBMCs, and no additional T cell sorting was done. An Agilent 2100 Bioanalyzer and agarose gel were used to check RNA quality, while a NanoDrop 2000 measured RNA concentration.

Sequenced here: peripheral blood mononuclear cells (PBMCs), sampled when the disease was refractory, from a patient treated with antithyroid drugs. This TCR came from a female donor with Graves disease. The rearranged chain carries TRBV30 and TRBJ1-1; 8 bases in the junction line up with TRBD1. The CDR3 here reads CAWSVTGARTEAFF. Here is the DNA: TGTGCCTGGAGTGTGACAGGGGCGCGGACTGAAGCTTTCTTT.